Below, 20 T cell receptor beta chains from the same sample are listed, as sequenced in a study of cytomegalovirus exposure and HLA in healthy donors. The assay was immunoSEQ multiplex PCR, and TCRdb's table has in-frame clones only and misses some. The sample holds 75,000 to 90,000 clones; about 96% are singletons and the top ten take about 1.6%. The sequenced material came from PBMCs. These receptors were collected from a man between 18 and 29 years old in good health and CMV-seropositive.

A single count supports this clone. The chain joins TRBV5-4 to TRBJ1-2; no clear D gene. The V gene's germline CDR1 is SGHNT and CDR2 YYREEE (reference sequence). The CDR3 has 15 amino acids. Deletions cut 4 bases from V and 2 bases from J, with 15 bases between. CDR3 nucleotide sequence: TGTGCCAGCAGCCCGGGTGGAGGGAGCAACTATGGCTACACCTTC. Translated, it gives CASSPGGGSNYGYTF.

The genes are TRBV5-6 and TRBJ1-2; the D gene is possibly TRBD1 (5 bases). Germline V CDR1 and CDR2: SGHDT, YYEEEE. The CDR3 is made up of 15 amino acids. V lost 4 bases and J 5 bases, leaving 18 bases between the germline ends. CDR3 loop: CASSQSPREGYGYTF. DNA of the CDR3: TGTGCCAGCAGCCAAAGTCCCAGGGAGGGGTATGGCTACACCTTC.

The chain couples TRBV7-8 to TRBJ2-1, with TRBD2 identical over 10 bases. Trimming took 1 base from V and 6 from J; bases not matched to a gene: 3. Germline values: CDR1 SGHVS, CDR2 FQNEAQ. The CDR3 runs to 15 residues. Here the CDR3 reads CASSLGAGGLNEQFF. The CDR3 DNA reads TGTGCCAGCAGCTTAGGAGCGGGAGGGCTCAATGAGCAGTTCTTC.

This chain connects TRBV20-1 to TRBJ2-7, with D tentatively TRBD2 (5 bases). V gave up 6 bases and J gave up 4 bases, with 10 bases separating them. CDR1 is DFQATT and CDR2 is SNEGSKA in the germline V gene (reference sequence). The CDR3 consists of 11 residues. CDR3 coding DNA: TGCAGTGCGCGGACTGCGTACGAGCAGTACTTC. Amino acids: CSARTAYEQYF.

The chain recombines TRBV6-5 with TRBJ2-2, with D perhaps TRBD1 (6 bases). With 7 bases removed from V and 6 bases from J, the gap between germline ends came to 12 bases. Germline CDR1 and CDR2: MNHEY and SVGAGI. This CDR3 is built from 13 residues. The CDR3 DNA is TGTGCCAGCAAACCACAGGGCCCCGGGGAGCTGTTTTTT. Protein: CASKPQGPGELFF.

The CDR3 region has the DNA TGTGCCAGCAGCGCTTATCAAGGGGGCCCTGGAAACACCATATATTTT. Residues: CASSAYQGGPGNTIYF. This chain connects TRBV9 to TRBJ1-3, with TRBD1 matching 7 bases. CDR3 length: 16 amino acids. The germline gives CDR1 SGDLS, CDR2 YYNGEE. V gave up 3 bases and J gave up 2 bases; unmatched junction bases: 8.

CDR3 in amino acids: CASSLAGVTNEKLFF. CDR3 DNA sequence: TGCGCCAGCAGCTTGGCCGGGGTAACTAATGAAAAACTGTTTTTT. This chain connects TRBV5-1 to TRBJ1-4; D is undetermined. V was cut by 0 bases and J by 1 base, with 7 bases left in between. Germline CDR1 and CDR2: SGHRS and YFSETQ. The CDR3 consists of 15 residues. The entire variable domain, with the rest obtained from reference TRBV5-1 and TRBJ1-4, is as follows: KAGVTQTPRYLIKTRGQQVTLSCSPISGHRSVSWYQQTPGQGLQFLFEYFSETQRNKGNFPGRFSGRQFSNSRSEMNVSTLELGDSALYLCASSLAGVTNEKLFFGSGTQLSVL.

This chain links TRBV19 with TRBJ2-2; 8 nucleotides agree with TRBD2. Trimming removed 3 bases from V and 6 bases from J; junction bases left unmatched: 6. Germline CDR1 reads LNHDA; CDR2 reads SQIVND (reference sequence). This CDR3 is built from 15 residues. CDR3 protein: CASSIRAGVSGELFF. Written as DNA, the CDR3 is TGTGCCAGTAGTATCCGAGCGGGAGTTTCCGGGGAGCTGTTTTTT.

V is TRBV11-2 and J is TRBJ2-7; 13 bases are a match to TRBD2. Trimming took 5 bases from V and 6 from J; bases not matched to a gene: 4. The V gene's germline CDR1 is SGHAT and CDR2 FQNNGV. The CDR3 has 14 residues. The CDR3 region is CASSVGLAGTEQYF. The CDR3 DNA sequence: TGTGCCAGCAGCGTGGGACTAGCGGGAACCGAGCAGTACTTC.

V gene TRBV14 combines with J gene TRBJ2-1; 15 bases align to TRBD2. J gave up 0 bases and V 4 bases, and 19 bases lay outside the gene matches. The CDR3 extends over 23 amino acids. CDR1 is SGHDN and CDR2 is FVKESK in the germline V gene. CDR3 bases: TGTGCCAGCAGCCGACATCCCGGGACTAGCGGGAGGATCGGGAAGAGCTCCTACAATGAGCAGTTCTTC. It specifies CASSRHPGTSGRIGKSSYNEQFF.

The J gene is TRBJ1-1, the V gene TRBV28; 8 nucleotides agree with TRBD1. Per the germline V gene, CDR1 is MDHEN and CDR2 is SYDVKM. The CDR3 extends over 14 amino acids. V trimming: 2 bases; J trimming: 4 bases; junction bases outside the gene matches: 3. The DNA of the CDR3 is TGTGCCAGCAGTTTAATGGACAGGGTCACTGAAGCTTTCTTT. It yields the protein CASSLMDRVTEAFF. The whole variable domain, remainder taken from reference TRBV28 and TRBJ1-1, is DVKVTQSSRYLVKRTGEKVFLECVQDMDHENMFWYRQDPGLGLRLIYFSYDVKMKEKGDIPEGYSVSREKKERFSLILESASTNQTSMYLCASSLMDRVTEAFFGQGTRLTVV.

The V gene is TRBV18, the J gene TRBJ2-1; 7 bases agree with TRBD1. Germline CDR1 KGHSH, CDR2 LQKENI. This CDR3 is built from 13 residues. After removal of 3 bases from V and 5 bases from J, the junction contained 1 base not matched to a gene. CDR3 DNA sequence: TGTGCCAGCTCACCCGGGACAGACAATGAGCAGTTCTTC. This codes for CASSPGTDNEQFF.

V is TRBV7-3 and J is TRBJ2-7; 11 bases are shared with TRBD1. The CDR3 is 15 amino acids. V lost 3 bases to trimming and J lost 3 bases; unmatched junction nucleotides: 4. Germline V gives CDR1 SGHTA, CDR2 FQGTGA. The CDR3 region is CASSFRTGGVYEQYF. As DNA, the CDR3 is TGTGCCAGCAGCTTCCGGACAGGGGGCGTCTACGAGCAGTACTTC.

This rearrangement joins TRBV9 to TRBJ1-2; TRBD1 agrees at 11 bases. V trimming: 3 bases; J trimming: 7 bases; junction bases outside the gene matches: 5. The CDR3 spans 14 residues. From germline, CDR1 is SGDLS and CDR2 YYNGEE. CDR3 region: CASSGGQGAFGYTF. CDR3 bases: TGTGCCAGCAGCGGAGGACAGGGGGCATTTGGCTACACCTTC. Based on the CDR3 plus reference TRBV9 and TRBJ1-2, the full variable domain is DSGVTQTPKHLITATGQRVTLRCSPRSGDLSVYWYQQSLDQGLQFLIQYYNGEERAKGNILERFSAQQFPDLHSELNLSSLELGDSALYFCASSGGQGAFGYTFGSGTRLTVV.

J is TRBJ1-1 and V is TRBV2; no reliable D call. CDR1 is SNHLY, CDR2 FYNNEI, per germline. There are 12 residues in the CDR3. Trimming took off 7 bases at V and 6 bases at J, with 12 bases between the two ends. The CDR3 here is CASKVGRAEAFF. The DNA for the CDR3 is TGTGCCAGCAAAGTCGGTCGCGCTGAAGCTTTCTTT.

This chain's CDR3 is CASSYSIAGVETQYF. The CDR3 nucleotides are TGTGCCAGCAGTTACTCGATAGCAGGGGTGGAGACCCAGTACTTC. V gene TRBV6-5 combines with J gene TRBJ2-5; weak D call: TRBD1 (6 bases). The germline CDR1 and CDR2 sequences are MNHEY and SVGAGI. V was clipped by 0 bases and J by 5 bases, with 13 bases between them. The CDR3 runs to 15 residues.

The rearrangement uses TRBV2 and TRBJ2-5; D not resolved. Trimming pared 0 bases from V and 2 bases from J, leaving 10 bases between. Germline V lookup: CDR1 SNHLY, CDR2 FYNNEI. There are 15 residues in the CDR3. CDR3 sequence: CASSEASAGQETQYF. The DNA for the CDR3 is TGTGCCAGCAGTGAAGCATCCGCAGGTCAAGAGACCCAGTACTTC.

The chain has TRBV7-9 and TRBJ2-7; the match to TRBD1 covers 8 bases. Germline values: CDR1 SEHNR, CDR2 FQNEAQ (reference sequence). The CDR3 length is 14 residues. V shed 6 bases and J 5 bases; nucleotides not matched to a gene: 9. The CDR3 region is CASSPGQDPHEQYF. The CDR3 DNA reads TGTGCCAGCAGTCCGGGACAGGACCCTCACGAGCAGTACTTC.

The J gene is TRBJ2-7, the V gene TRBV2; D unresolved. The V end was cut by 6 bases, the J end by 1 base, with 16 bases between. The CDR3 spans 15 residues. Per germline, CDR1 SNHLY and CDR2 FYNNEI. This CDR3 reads CASRLTSSPSYEQYF. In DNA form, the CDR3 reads TGTGCCAGCAGACTGACATCTTCCCCGTCCTACGAGCAGTACTTC.

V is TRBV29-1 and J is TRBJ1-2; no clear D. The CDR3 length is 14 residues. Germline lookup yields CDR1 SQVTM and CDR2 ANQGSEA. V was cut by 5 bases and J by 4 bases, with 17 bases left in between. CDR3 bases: TGCAGCGTTTTTCGTGTCTCGGGGAGCTATGGCTACACCTTC. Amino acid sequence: CSVFRVSGSYGYTF.